The 19 T cell receptor beta chains presented below share a single source sample, sequenced in a study of blood T cells in healthy people across ages. A second roughly 7 to 12 cycle PCR used barcoded and J-beta primers. TCRdb redid the calling of the 5' RACE reads with MiXCR, one entry per CDR3 protein. Here the sample spans about 1.6 million distinct CDR3 sequences, approximately 32% being singletons. The sample taken for sequencing was blood. These receptors were obtained from a woman aged 25 to 39 in good health.

This clonotype was seen more than once but under ten times. At one end the junction does not follow the germline gene, possibly because of a read error. The chain joins TRBV29-1 to TRBJ1-1, with unresolved D. In germline, CDR1 is SQVTM, CDR2 ANQGSEA. The CDR3 covers 14 residues. The CDR3 DNA reads as TGCAGCGTTGTAGGCGTAGCGGGGAACACTGAGGCTTTCTTT. It yields the protein CSVVGVAGNTEAFF. Drawing the rest from reference TRBV29-1 and TRBJ1-1, the complete variable domain is SAVISQKPSRDICQRGTSLTIQCQVDSQVTMMFWYRQQPGQSLTLIATANQGSEATYESGFVIDKFPISRPNLTFSTLTVSNMSPEDSSIYLCSVVGVAGNTEAFFGQGTRLTVV.

A few counts support this clonotype. CDR3 loop: CASSQGSGGVNEQFF. The CDR3 DNA reads as TGTGCCAGCAGCCAAGGTAGCGGGGGTGTCAATGAGCAGTTCTTC. This chain links TRBV3-1 with TRBJ2-1; 9 bases map to TRBD2. From germline, CDR1 is LGHDT and CDR2 YNNKEL (reference sequence). Losses at the gene ends were 1 base for V and 6 bases for J; bases not matched to a gene: 4. This CDR3 contains 15 residues.

The DNA for the CDR3 is TGTGCCAGCAGTTTTTCAGGGGTTGAAGCTTTCTTT. Its translation: CASSFSGVEAFF. The genes are TRBV12-3 or TRBV12-4 and TRBJ1-1; weak D call: TRBD1 (6 bases). V was cut by 3 bases and J by 7 bases, with 9 bases left in between. CDR3 length equals 12 residues.

There are a few counts of this clonotype. The chain employs TRBV5-1 and TRBJ2-5; D tentatively fits TRBD1 or TRBD2 (5 bases each). The CDR3 totals 15 residues. The germline V and J ends were trimmed by 9 bases and 5 bases, with 23 bases remaining between them. Germline CDR1 and CDR2: SGHRS and YFSETQ. The CDR3 here is CANPIRDDPLETQYF. The DNA of the CDR3 is TGCGCCAACCCCATCCGGGACGATCCCCTGGAGACCCAGTACTTC.

In this sample, this clonotype turned up a few times. This rearrangement joins TRBV2 to TRBJ2-1; possibly TRBD2 for D (5 bases). The CDR3 covers 11 residues. CDR1 and CDR2 (germline): SNHLY, FYNNEI. Trimming took off 8 bases at V and 12 bases at J, with 14 bases between the two ends. CDR3 nucleotides: TGTGCCAGCTGTGGCGGGCGGTGGCAGTTCTTC. It yields the protein CASCGGRWQFF.

This chain connects TRBV7-6 to TRBJ2-5; TRBD2 might be the D (6 bases). The CDR3 contains 14 residues. Deletions cut 5 bases from V and 5 bases from J, with 15 bases between. CDR1 is SGHVS and CDR2 is FNYEAQ in the germline V gene. This CDR3 is CASSHGRVRETQYF. The CDR3 DNA reads as TGTGCCAGCAGCCACGGGAGAGTTAGGGAGACCCAGTACTTC.

The genes are TRBV9 and TRBJ2-7; possible D gene TRBD2, 5 bases. The CDR3 loop spans 15 amino acids. Trimming removed 0 bases from V and 3 bases from J, with 13 bases in between. The germline V gene encodes CDR1 SGDLS and CDR2 YYNGEE. CDR3: CASSVGMGDNYEQYF. CDR3 DNA: TGTGCCAGCAGCGTAGGGATGGGAGACAACTACGAGCAGTACTTC.

This sequence joins TRBV29-1 and TRBJ1-2; 9 bases align to TRBD1. Germline lookup yields CDR1 SQVTM and CDR2 ANQGSEA. V trimming: 2 bases; J trimming: 6 bases; junction bases outside the gene matches: 7. The CDR3 length is 14 residues. The CDR3 is CSVEIQGAQNGYTF. The CDR3 nucleotides read TGCAGCGTTGAAATACAGGGGGCGCAGAATGGCTACACCTTC.

This chain uses TRBV7-2 with TRBJ2-7; 7 bases align to TRBD2. Losses at the gene ends were 5 bases for V and 6 bases for J; bases not matched to a gene: 7. CDR1 SGHTA and CDR2 FQGNSA come from the germline V gene. CDR3 length: 13 amino acids. CDR3 protein: CASSEQRESEQYF. The CDR3 coding sequence is TGTGCCAGCAGCGAACAGCGGGAAAGCGAGCAGTACTTC.

This clonotype was seen more than once but under ten times. This CDR3 reads CASSFSSGGLMDEQFF. The CDR3 DNA sequence: TGTGCCAGCAGCTTTTCTAGCGGGGGGTTAATGGATGAGCAGTTCTTC. V and J are TRBV11-2 and TRBJ2-1, with 11 bases that match TRBD2. In germline, CDR1 is SGHAT, CDR2 FQNNGV. After removal of 3 bases from V and 8 bases from J, the junction contained 9 bases not matched to a gene. The CDR3 is 16 residues long.

This clonotype was observed once. V usage is TRBV5-1 and J usage is TRBJ2-6; D unclear. Germline V gene sequence: CDR1 SGHRS, CDR2 YFSETQ. The CDR3 has 16 residues. Trimming stripped 1 base from V and 0 bases from J, with 8 bases between. The CDR3 is CASSLWSTSGANVLTF. The CDR3 coding sequence is TGCGCCAGCAGCTTGTGGTCAACCTCTGGGGCCAACGTCCTGACTTTC.

V is TRBV12-3 or TRBV12-4 and J is TRBJ2-2; 9 bases align to TRBD1. V lost 8 bases and J lost 3; bases outside the gene matches: 19. This CDR3 is 19 amino acids long. The CDR3 bases are TGTGCCAGCCGAGAGAGACAGGGGGGATTAAGTTTGTACACCGGGGAGCTGTTTTTT. It translates to CASRERQGGLSLYTGELFF.

J is TRBJ2-7 and V is TRBV5-1; D is tentatively TRBD1 or TRBD2 (6 bases each). Germline-derived CDR1 and CDR2 are SGHRS and YFSETQ. Trimming left V 0 bases short and J 7 bases short, with 14 bases between. The CDR3 spans 14 residues. CDR3 coding DNA: TGCGCCAGCAGCTTGGTTGGGGGCGGAGGGGAGCAGTACTTC. As protein: CASSLVGGGGEQYF.

The J gene is TRBJ1-5, the V gene TRBV15; no definite D call. The V gene's germline CDR1 is LNHNV and CDR2 YYDKDF (reference sequence). Trimming shortened V by 0 bases and J by 8 bases, and 14 bases separated the two germline ends. This CDR3 spans 15 amino acids. CDR3 DNA sequence: TGTGCCACCAGCAGAGATATGAAGGGTAAGAAGCCCCAGCATTTT. It codes for CATSRDMKGKKPQHF.

This clonotype was counted a few times. The J gene is TRBJ2-7, the V gene TRBV29-1; D gene uncertain. V dropped 3 bases and J dropped 5 bases, with 8 bases sitting between them. CDR3 size: 11 residues. CDR1 and CDR2 from the germline V gene are SQVTM and ANQGSEA. CDR3 bases: TGCAGCGTTGAGACCCCGAACGAGCAGTACTTC. Its protein is CSVETPNEQYF.

V gene TRBV4-1 combines with J gene TRBJ2-3, with 10 bases identical to TRBD2. The CDR3 covers 18 residues. After removal of 4 bases from V and 0 bases from J, the junction contained 10 bases not matched to a gene. Looked up from germline, CDR1 is MGHRA and CDR2 is YSYEKL. The CDR3 coding sequence is TGCGCCAGCAGCCCTCAGGCTAGCGGGAGCACTAGCACAGATACGCAGTATTTT. It yields the protein CASSPQASGSTSTDTQYF.

The V gene is TRBV7-3, the J gene TRBJ2-1, with D perhaps TRBD1 or TRBD2 (5 bases each). Germline V CDR1 and CDR2: SGHTA, FQGTGA. The CDR3 length is 15 residues. Deletions cut 5 bases from V and 8 bases from J, with 19 bases between. The CDR3, as DNA: TGTGCCAGCAGCATACTAGGGTTTCGGGACGATGAGCAGTTCTTC. Protein product: CASSILGFRDDEQFF.

V gene TRBV10-3 combines with J gene TRBJ1-5; D remains ambiguous. This CDR3 spans 15 amino acids. Germline lookup yields CDR1 ENHRY and CDR2 SYGVKD. Trimming took off 2 bases at V and 0 bases at J, with 8 bases between the two ends. CDR3 DNA: TGTGCCATCAGTGAGGGACGGCTTAGCAATCAGCCCCAGCATTTT. This translates into CAISEGRLSNQPQHF.

This clonotype showed up just once. Possible read error: a much larger clone is one base away. J is TRBJ2-7 and V is TRBV20-1, with D hard to call. This CDR3 has 13 residues. The V and J ends lost 7 bases and 0 bases respectively, with 13 bases between them. CDR1 and CDR2 (germline): DFQATT, SNEGSKA (reference sequence). The CDR3 region has the DNA TGCAGTGTCAGACCGCAGCACTCCTACGAGCAGTACTTC. As protein: CSVRPQHSYEQYF.